The 28 T cell receptor beta chains reported below all come from one sample, sequenced in a study of control samples from healthy donors and cancer patients. The data were produced by immunoSEQ multiplex PCR, yet TCRdb's version contains in-frame clones alone and is incomplete. The sample shows about 80,000 clones, 91% of them seen only once. Material for sequencing was blood. The receptors come from a man aged 45 to 65 in good health.

A single count supports this clone. This chain uses TRBV11-1 with TRBJ1-2; D not certain. The ends were cut back, 4 bases at V and 6 bases at J, with 6 bases in the middle. This CDR3 spans 11 amino acids. From germline, CDR1 is SGHAT and CDR2 FQDESV (reference sequence). CDR3 DNA sequence: TGTGCCAGCAGCTCCGCTCATGGCTACACCTTC. Translating it yields CASSSAHGYTF.

V gene TRBV2 combines with J gene TRBJ1-2; a weak D match, TRBD1 (6 bases). The CDR3 extends over 17 amino acids. Germline V gene lookup returns CDR1 SNHLY and CDR2 FYNNEI. The V and J ends lost 3 bases and 8 bases respectively, with 25 bases between them. The CDR3 DNA reads as TGTGCCAGCAGTGAGGGGGCAGGGGAAGGTTCAGTATACGGCTACACCTTC. Translating it yields CASSEGAGEGSVYGYTF.

V is TRBV7-2 and J is TRBJ1-2; no clear D. The CDR3 has 15 amino acids. CDR1 is SGHTA and CDR2 is FQGNSA in the germline V gene. Deletions cut 1 base from V and 2 bases from J, with 11 bases between. The CDR3 protein is CASSLGSELNYGYTF. The DNA for the CDR3 is TGTGCCAGCAGCTTAGGGAGCGAGCTGAACTATGGCTACACCTTC.

The J gene is TRBJ2-2, the V gene TRBV6-4; D gene uncertain. The CDR3 has 14 residues. The germline CDR1 and CDR2 sequences are MRHNA and SNTAGT. The ends were cut back, 2 bases at V and 5 bases at J, with 9 bases in the middle. Written as DNA, the CDR3 is TGTGCCAGCAGTGACCTCGGCCGGACCGGGGAGCTGTTTTTT. Encoded protein: CASSDLGRTGELFF.

This clone was detected only once. V is TRBV21-1 and J is TRBJ1-5; the table assigns TRBD1, which was not confirmed against the DNA. TRBV21-1 is noted as a pseudogene. CDR3 length: 14 amino acids. The CDR3 is CASSQGPINQPQHF. Written as DNA, the CDR3 is TGTGCCAGCAGTCAGGGGCCAATTAATCAGCCCCAGCATTTT.

This rearrangement joins TRBV2 to TRBJ1-5, with 9 positions matching TRBD1. V gave up 3 bases and J gave up 7 bases; unmatched junction bases: 7. The CDR3 consists of 15 residues. In germline, CDR1 is SNHLY, CDR2 FYNNEI. Here the CDR3 reads CASSENRGQKQPQHF. In DNA, the CDR3 is TGTGCCAGCAGTGAGAACAGGGGGCAGAAGCAGCCCCAGCATTTT.

V and J are TRBV27 and TRBJ1-2; perhaps TRBD1 as D (5 bases). V lost 0 bases, J lost 4 bases, and 12 bases lay in between. This CDR3 is 15 amino acids long. From germline, CDR1 is MNHEY and CDR2 SMNVEV (reference sequence). The CDR3 DNA is TGTGCCAGCAGTTTATCTATCGACGGGGGCTATGGCTACACCTTC. Protein: CASSLSIDGGYGYTF.

The chain carries TRBV7-9 and TRBJ2-1, with TRBD2 matching over 7 bases. The V segment lost 5 bases and the J segment 6 bases; nucleotides outside the gene matches: 16. CDR1 SEHNR and CDR2 FQNEAQ come from the germline V gene (reference sequence). This CDR3 comprises 17 residues. The CDR3 region is CASSPRRGEKSSNEQFF. The DNA of the CDR3 is TGTGCCAGCAGCCCACGCCGGGGGGAGAAGAGCAGCAATGAGCAGTTCTTC.

The rearrangement links TRBV6-5 to TRBJ1-1; D is unclear. V was cut by 4 bases and J by 8 bases, with 20 bases left in between. CDR3 length: 15 residues. Germline V gene data show CDR1 as MNHEY and CDR2 as SVGAGI. CDR3 nucleotide sequence: TGTGCCAGCAGTTTCCTTCCGGGCCGAAGGGCAGAAGCTTTCTTT. It encodes CASSFLPGRRAEAFF.

V usage is TRBV5-4 and J usage is TRBJ1-2, with D possibly TRBD1 on 6 matching bases. CDR1 is SGHNT, CDR2 YYREEE, per germline (reference sequence). This CDR3 is built from 12 residues. V was clipped by 2 bases and J by 7 bases, with 9 bases between them. The CDR3 DNA reads as TGTGCCAGCAGCTTACAGGGAGGTGGCTACACCTTC. Amino acid sequence: CASSLQGGGYTF.

In DNA form, the CDR3 reads TGCGCCAGCAGCCTGGGCGGGGGTCAAAACATTCAGTACTTC. Translating it yields CASSLGGGQNIQYF. The gene calls are TRBV5-1 and TRBJ2-4; TRBD2 aligns across 7 bases. The J segment lost 5 bases and the V segment lost 4 bases, leaving 6 bases of the junction unmatched. The length of the CDR3 is 14 residues. The V gene's germline CDR1 is SGHRS and CDR2 YFSETQ.

J is TRBJ2-7 and V is TRBV30; D might be TRBD2 (5 bases). The CDR3 runs 13 residues. The germline gives CDR1 GTSNPN, CDR2 SVGIG (reference sequence). Trimming shortened V by 0 bases and J by 4 bases, and 10 bases separated the two germline ends. CDR3 DNA sequence: TGTGCCTGGAGTGTACCTAGCTTGTACGAGCAGTACTTC. Protein sequence: CAWSVPSLYEQYF.

The rearrangement links TRBV9 to TRBJ1-1; TRBD1 matches at 7 bases. V lost 3 bases and J lost 7; bases outside the gene matches: 12. Per germline, CDR1 SGDLS and CDR2 YYNGEE. The CDR3 sequence is 15 residues long. The CDR3 here is CASSARDRSIDEAFF. The CDR3 nucleotides are TGTGCCAGCAGCGCCCGGGACAGAAGTATAGATGAAGCTTTCTTT.

The V gene is TRBV5-1, the J gene TRBJ1-1, with D tentatively TRBD1 (5 bases). Germline V gene lookup returns CDR1 SGHRS and CDR2 YFSETQ. Trimming removed 4 bases at V and 1 base at J, with 14 bases between. The CDR3 is made up of 15 amino acids. CDR3 nucleotide sequence: TGCGCCAGCAGCGCCGGGGGAGGTTCGAACACTGAAGCTTTCTTT. As protein: CASSAGGGSNTEAFF. Looking up the rest from reference TRBV5-1 and TRBJ1-1 gives the full variable domain: KAGVTQTPRYLIKTRGQQVTLSCSPISGHRSVSWYQQTPGQGLQFLFEYFSETQRNKGNFPGRFSGRQFSNSRSEMNVSTLELGDSALYLCASSAGGGSNTEAFFGQGTRLTVV.

This sequence joins TRBV5-1 and TRBJ2-7, with D tentatively TRBD1 or TRBD2 (7 bases each). The V and J ends lost 4 bases and 5 bases respectively, with 22 bases between them. Germline CDR1 is SGHRS and CDR2 is YFSETQ. CDR3 size: 16 residues. The CDR3 DNA reads TGCGCCAGCAGCCGGGAAGGCAGGGGGGGTATTGACGAGCAGTACTTC. It yields the protein CASSREGRGGIDEQYF.

This chain uses TRBV7-2 with TRBJ2-5; D is perhaps TRBD2 (6 bases). The V end lost 5 bases, the J end lost 2 bases, and 12 bases lay between the germline ends. The CDR3 loop spans 14 amino acids. The germline V gene has CDR1 SGHTA and CDR2 FQGNSA. The CDR3, as DNA: TGTGCCAGCAGCCAATACGGGAGTCAAGAGACCCAGTACTTC. It is translated as CASSQYGSQETQYF.

The chain employs TRBV12-3 or TRBV12-4 and TRBJ2-7, with TRBD2 matching 7 bases. The V gene end was trimmed by 6 bases and the J gene end by 7 bases; junction bases not matched to a gene: 3. The CDR3 loop spans 11 amino acids. The CDR3 is CASRGGSEQYF. CDR3 DNA: TGTGCCAGCAGGGGGGGGAGTGAGCAGTACTTC.

V is TRBV6-5 and J is TRBJ1-1; maybe TRBD1 (5 bases). Germline V gene data show CDR1 as MNHEY and CDR2 as SVGAGI. V lost 5 bases and J 4 bases, leaving 17 bases between the germline ends. The CDR3 has 15 residues. The CDR3 reads CASSRPRGIGTEAFF. The CDR3 nucleotides read TGTGCCAGCAGTCGTCCGCGGGGGATCGGCACTGAAGCTTTCTTT.

The chain links TRBV19 to TRBJ2-1, with 10 bases lining up with TRBD2. The CDR3 extends over 16 amino acids. Germline assignment: CDR1 LNHDA and CDR2 SQIVND (reference sequence). J gave up 3 bases and V 3 bases, and 5 bases lay outside the gene matches. The CDR3: CASSMTGLAIYNEQFF. CDR3 DNA sequence: TGTGCCAGTAGTATGACGGGACTAGCGATCTACAATGAGCAGTTCTTC.

In its sample, this clone was seen once. V is TRBV24-1 and J is TRBJ1-1; D remains unclear. The germline V gene has CDR1 KGHDR and CDR2 SFDVKD. Trimming shortened V by 1 base and J by 0 bases, and 8 bases separated the two germline ends. The CDR3 extends over 15 amino acids. The CDR3 nucleotides are TGTGCCACCAGTGATTTTGCGGGGATGAACACTGAAGCTTTCTTT. The encoded protein is CATSDFAGMNTEAFF.

V usage is TRBV6-2 or TRBV6-3 and J usage is TRBJ2-5, with TRBD2 as a possible D gene (6 bases). V lost 6 bases, J lost 1 base, and 12 bases lay in between. The CDR3 spans 14 residues. CDR1 MNHEY and CDR2 SVGEGT come from the germline V gene. The CDR3 nucleotides read TGTGCCAGCAGCCGGACTACGCTCCAAGAGACCCAGTACTTC. Translation: CASSRTTLQETQYF.

The rearrangement uses TRBV10-2 and TRBJ1-1; a weak D match, TRBD1 (5 bases). CDR1 and CDR2 (germline): WSHSY, SAAADI. This CDR3 is built from 12 residues. Deletions cut 8 bases from V and 7 bases from J, with 14 bases between. The CDR3 reads CASGGGGLEAFF. Here the CDR3 DNA reads TGCGCCAGCGGGGGAGGAGGGCTTGAAGCTTTCTTT.

The CDR3 spells CASSFGHKDTQYF. DNA of the CDR3: TGTGCCAGTAGTTTCGGACACAAAGATACGCAGTATTTT. The genes are TRBV19 and TRBJ2-3, with D maybe TRBD1 (5 bases). CDR1 and CDR2 from the germline V gene are LNHDA and SQIVND (reference sequence). The CDR3 consists of 13 residues. Trimming shortened V by 5 bases and J by 5 bases, and 11 bases separated the two germline ends.

The V gene is TRBV14, the J gene TRBJ2-7; D gene uncertain. V lost 0 bases to trimming and J lost 4 bases, with 10 bases between them. Germline V CDR1 and CDR2: SGHDN, FVKESK. The CDR3 contains 14 residues. The CDR3 DNA reads TGTGCCAGCAGCCAAGATTTGGGCAGGTACGAGCAGTACTTC. Its protein product is CASSQDLGRYEQYF. Combining the CDR3 with reference TRBV14 and TRBJ2-7 gives the whole variable domain EAGVTQFPSHSVIEKGQTVTLRCDPISGHDNLYWYRRVMGKEIKFLLHFVKESKQDESGMPNNRFLAERTGGTYSTLKVQPAELEDSGVYFCASSQDLGRYEQYFGPGTRLTVT.

J is TRBJ2-3 and V is TRBV5-6; either TRBD1 or TRBD2 may fit D (5 bases each). Germline V lookup: CDR1 SGHDT, CDR2 YYEEEE. CDR3 length: 14 residues. The ends were cut back, 0 bases at V and 4 bases at J, with 9 bases in the middle. This CDR3 is CASSLDGTSDTQYF. In DNA form, the CDR3 reads TGTGCCAGCAGCTTGGATGGGACCTCAGATACGCAGTATTTT.

The chain joins TRBV6-1 to TRBJ1-3; D not certain. CDR3 size: 13 residues. CDR1 MNHNS and CDR2 SASEGT come from the germline V gene. V lost 3 bases and J lost 2, with 5 bases in between. The CDR3 region has the DNA TGTGCCAGCAGTGACAGGCCTGGAAACACCATATATTTT. It yields the protein CASSDRPGNTIYF.

The chain carries TRBV4-2 and TRBJ1-2; 8 bases line up with TRBD1. V lost 2 bases, J lost 10 bases, and 9 bases stayed unmatched. CDR1 LGHNA and CDR2 YNFKEQ come from the germline V gene. CDR3 length: 14 residues. CDR3 residues: CASSQSPGTGDYTF. The CDR3 DNA reads as TGTGCCAGCAGCCAATCTCCCGGGACAGGTGACTACACCTTC.

The chain carries TRBV12-5 and TRBJ2-5; TRBD2 is a possible D gene (7 bases). From germline, CDR1 is LGHNT and CDR2 FRNRAP. V shed 3 bases and J shed 4 bases, with 18 bases lying between them. The CDR3 covers 16 residues. This chain's CDR3 is CASGFAPSGGRETQYF. CDR3 bases: TGTGCTAGTGGTTTCGCACCCTCGGGGGGCCGAGAGACCCAGTACTTC. Filled out from reference TRBV12-5 and TRBJ2-5, the complete variable domain reads DARVTQTPRHKVTEMGQEVTMRCQPILGHNTVFWYRQTMMQGLELLAYFRNRAPLDDSGMPKDRFSAEMPDATLATLKIQPSEPRDSAVYFCASGFAPSGGRETQYFGPGTRLLVL.